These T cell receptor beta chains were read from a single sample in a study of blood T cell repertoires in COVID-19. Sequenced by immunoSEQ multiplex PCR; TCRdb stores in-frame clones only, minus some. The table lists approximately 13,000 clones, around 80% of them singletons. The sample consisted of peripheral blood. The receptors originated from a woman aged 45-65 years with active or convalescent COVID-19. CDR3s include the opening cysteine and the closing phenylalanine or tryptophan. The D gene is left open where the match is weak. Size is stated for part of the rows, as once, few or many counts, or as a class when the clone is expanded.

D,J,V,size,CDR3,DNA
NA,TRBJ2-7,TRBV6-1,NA,CASSEGDISYEQYF,TGTGCCAGCAGTGAAGGTGACATCTCCTACGAGCAGTACTTC
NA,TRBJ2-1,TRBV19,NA,CASSIGFGLNEQFF,TGTGCCAGTAGTATAGGGTTCGGACTCAATGAGCAGTTCTTC
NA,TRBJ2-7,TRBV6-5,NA,CASSRYPRGSYEQYF,TGTGCCAGCAGTCGTTACCCCAGGGGATCCTACGAGCAGTACTTC
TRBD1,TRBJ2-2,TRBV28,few,CASRLQGAGGELFF,TGTGCCAGCAGACTACAGGGGGCAGGGGGGGAGCTGTTTTTT
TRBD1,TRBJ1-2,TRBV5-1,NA,CASSFPGQGGGYTF,TGCGCCAGCAGCTTCCCAGGACAGGGTGGTGGCTACACCTTC
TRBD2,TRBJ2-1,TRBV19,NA,CASSTQVAGGNEQFF,TGTGCCAGTAGTACCCAAGTAGCGGGAGGGAATGAGCAGTTCTTC
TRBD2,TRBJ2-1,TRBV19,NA,CASSIFTSGYNEQFF,TGTGCCAGTAGTATATTCACTAGCGGCTACAATGAGCAGTTCTTC
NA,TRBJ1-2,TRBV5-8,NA,CASSGGQVLYGYTF,TGTGCCAGCAGCGGAGGGCAAGTGCTCTATGGCTACACCTTC
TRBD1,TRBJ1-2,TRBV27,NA,CASSLGPQQGHYGYTF,TGTGCCAGCAGTTTAGGGCCTCAACAGGGGCACTATGGCTACACCTTC
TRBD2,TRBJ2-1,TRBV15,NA,CATSRETSGSGNEQFF,TGTGCCACCAGCAGAGAAACTAGCGGGAGTGGGAATGAGCAGTTCTTC
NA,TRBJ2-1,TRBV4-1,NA,CASSQETGQRIYNEQFF,TGCGCCAGCAGCCAAGAGACAGGACAAAGGATTTACAATGAGCAGTTCTTC
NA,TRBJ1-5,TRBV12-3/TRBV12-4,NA,CASSPTGNQPQHF,TGTGCCAGCAGTCCGACAGGTAATCAGCCCCAGCATTTT
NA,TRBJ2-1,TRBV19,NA,CASSILGLAVDNEQFF,TGTGCCAGTAGTATACTCGGGCTAGCAGTGGACAATGAGCAGTTCTTC
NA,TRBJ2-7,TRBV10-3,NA,CAISEFGRLAYEQYF,TGTGCCATCAGTGAATTTGGCAGGTTAGCCTACGAGCAGTACTTC
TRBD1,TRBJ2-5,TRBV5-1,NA,CASSNTGDRAETQYF,TGCGCCAGCAGCAACACAGGGGATCGGGCAGAGACCCAGTACTTC
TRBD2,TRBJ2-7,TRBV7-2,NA,CASGMGLDYEQYF,TGTGCCAGCGGAATGGGACTAGACTACGAGCAGTACTTC
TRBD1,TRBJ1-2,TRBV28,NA,CASRAQGADYGYTF,TGTGCCAGCAGGGCACAGGGGGCTGACTATGGCTACACCTTC
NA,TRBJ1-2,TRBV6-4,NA,CASSDRVNTNYGYTF,TGTGCCAGCAGTGACCGGGTCAATACTAACTATGGCTACACCTTC
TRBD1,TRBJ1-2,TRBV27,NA,CASSLLRDRGGYTF,TGTGCCAGCAGTTTACTCCGGGACAGGGGTGGCTACACCTTC
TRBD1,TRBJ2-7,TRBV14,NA,CASSPWTGTYEQYF,TGTGCCAGCAGCCCTTGGACAGGTACCTACGAGCAGTACTTC
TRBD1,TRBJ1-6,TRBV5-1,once,CASSLEWDRAGSPLHF,TGCGCCAGCAGCTTGGAGTGGGACAGGGCAGGTTCACCCCTCCACTTT
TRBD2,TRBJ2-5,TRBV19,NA,CASTRTSGSKSETQYF,TGTGCCAGTACCCGGACTAGCGGGAGTAAGTCGGAGACCCAGTACTTC
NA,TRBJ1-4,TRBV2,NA,CASSDSATNEKLFF,TGTGCCAGCAGTGACAGTGCAACTAATGAAAAACTGTTTTTT
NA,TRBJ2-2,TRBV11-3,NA,CASRLQGNTGELFF,TGTGCCAGCAGACTACAGGGAAACACCGGGGAGCTGTTTTTT
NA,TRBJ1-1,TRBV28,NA,CASTRAGETEAFF,TGTGCCAGCACCCGGGCGGGAGAGACTGAAGCTTTCTTT
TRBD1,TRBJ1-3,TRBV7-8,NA,CASSQGTDTGNTIYF,TGTGCCAGCAGCCAAGGGACAGATACTGGAAACACCATATATTTT
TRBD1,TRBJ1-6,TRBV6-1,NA,CASSEPGRDRNNSPLHF,TGTGCCAGCAGTGAGCCAGGGAGGGACAGGAACAATTCACCCCTCCACTTT
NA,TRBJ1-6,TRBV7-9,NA,CASSLVQGVISPLHF,TGTGCCAGCAGCTTAGTCCAAGGGGTTATATCACCCCTCCACTTT
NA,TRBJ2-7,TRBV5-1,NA,CATGSGVQPHEQYF,TGCGCAACGGGTTCGGGAGTGCAACCCCACGAGCAGTACTTC
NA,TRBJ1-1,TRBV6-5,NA,CASSLDRWGTEAFF,TGTGCCAGCAGCCTGGACAGATGGGGCACTGAAGCTTTCTTT
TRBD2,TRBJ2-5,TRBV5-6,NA,CASSFLEAGGRETQYF,TGTGCCAGCAGCTTCTTGGAAGCGGGGGGTAGAGAGACCCAGTACTTC
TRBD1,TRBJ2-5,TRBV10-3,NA,CAISVDRGRQETQYF,TGTGCCATCAGCGTGGACAGGGGGCGCCAAGAGACCCAGTACTTC
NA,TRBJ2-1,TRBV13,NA,CASSLGKEVNEQFF,TGTGCCAGCAGCTTAGGGAAAGAGGTCAATGAGCAGTTCTTC